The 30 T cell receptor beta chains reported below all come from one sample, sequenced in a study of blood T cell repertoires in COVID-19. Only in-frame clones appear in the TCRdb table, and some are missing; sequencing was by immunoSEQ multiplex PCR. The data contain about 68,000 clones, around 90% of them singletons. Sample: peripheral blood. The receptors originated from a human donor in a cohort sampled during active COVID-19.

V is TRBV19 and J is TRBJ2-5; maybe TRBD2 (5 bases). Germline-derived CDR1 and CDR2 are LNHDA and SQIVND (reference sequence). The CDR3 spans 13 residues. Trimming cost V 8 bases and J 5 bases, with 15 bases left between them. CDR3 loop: CASRTYSGETQYF. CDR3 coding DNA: TGTGCCAGTCGGACCTACTCGGGGGAGACCCAGTACTTC.

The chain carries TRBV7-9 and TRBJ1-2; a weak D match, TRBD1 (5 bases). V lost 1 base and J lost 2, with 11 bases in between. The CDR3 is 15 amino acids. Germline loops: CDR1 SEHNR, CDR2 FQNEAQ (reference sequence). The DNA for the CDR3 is TGTGCCAGCAGCTTAGAGGTCGGGGGGAACTATGGCTACACCTTC. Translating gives CASSLEVGGNYGYTF.

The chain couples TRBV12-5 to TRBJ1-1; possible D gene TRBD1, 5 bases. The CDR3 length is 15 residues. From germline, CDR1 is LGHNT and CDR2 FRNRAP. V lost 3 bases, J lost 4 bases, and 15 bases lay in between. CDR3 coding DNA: TGTGCTAGTGGTTTAGCAGGGACGCGGGGCACTGAAGCTTTCTTT. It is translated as CASGLAGTRGTEAFF.

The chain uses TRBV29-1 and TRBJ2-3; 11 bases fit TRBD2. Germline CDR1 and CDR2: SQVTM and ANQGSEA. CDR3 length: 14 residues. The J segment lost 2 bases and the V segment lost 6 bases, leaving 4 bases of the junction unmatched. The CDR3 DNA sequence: TGCAGCGTCCCGACTAGCGGGGTCACAGATACGCAGTATTTT. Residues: CSVPTSGVTDTQYF.

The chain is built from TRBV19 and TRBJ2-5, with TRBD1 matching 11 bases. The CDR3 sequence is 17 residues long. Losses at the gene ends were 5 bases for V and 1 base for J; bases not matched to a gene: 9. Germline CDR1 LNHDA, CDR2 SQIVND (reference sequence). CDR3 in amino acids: CASSLRGQGGPQETQYF. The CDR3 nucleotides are TGTGCCAGTAGTCTAAGGGGACAGGGGGGCCCCCAAGAGACCCAGTACTTC. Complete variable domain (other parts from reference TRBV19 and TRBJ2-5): DGGITQSPKYLFRKEGQNVTLSCEQNLNHDAMYWYRQDPGQGLRLIYYSQIVNDFQKGDIAEGYSVSREKKESFPLTVTSAQKNPTAFYLCASSLRGQGGPQETQYFGPGTRLLVL.

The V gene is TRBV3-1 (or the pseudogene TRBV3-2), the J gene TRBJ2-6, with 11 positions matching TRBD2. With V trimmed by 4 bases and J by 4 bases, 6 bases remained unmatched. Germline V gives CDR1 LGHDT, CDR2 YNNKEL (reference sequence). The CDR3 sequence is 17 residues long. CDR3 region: CASSPLAGGAGANVLTF. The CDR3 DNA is TGTGCCAGCAGCCCTCTAGCGGGGGGAGCAGGGGCCAACGTCCTGACTTTC.

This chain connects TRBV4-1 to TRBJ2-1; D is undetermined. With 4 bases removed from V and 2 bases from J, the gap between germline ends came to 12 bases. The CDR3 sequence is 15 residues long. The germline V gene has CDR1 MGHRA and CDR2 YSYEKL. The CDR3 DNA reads TGCGCCAGCAGCCCAGACGCGCCGGCCTACAATGAGCAGTTCTTC. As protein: CASSPDAPAYNEQFF.

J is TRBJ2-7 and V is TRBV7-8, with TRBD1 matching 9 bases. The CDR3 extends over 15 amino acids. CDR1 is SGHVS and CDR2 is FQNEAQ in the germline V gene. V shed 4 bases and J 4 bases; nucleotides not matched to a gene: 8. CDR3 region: CASSSSPGQGYEQYF. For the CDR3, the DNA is TGTGCCAGCAGCTCCTCCCCGGGACAGGGTTACGAGCAGTACTTC.

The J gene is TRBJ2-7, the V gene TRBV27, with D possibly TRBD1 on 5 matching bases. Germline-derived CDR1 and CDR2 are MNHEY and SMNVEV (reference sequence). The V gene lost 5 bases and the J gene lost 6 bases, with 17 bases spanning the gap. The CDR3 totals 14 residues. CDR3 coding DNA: TGTGCCAGCAGTACAATCCCCCAGGGTTCCGAGCAGTACTTC. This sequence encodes CASSTIPQGSEQYF.

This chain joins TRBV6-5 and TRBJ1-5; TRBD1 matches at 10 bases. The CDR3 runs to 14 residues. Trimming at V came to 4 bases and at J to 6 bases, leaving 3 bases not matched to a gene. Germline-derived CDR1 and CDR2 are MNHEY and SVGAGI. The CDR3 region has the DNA TGTGCCAGCAGTTCCGACAGGGGGCGTCAGCCCCAGCATTTT. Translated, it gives CASSSDRGRQPQHF.

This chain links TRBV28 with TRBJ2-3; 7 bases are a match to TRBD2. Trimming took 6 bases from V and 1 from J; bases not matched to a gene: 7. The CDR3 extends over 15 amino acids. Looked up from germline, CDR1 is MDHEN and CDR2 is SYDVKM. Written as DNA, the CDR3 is TGTGCCAGCAGGGGAGGGTCACTAGGCACAGATACGCAGTATTTT. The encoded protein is CASRGGSLGTDTQYF.

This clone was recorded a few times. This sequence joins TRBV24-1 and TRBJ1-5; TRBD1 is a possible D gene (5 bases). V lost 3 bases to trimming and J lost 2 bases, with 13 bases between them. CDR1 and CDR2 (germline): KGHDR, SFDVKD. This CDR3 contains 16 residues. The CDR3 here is CATSDRRVLGNQPQHF. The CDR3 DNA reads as TGTGCCACCAGTGATCGCAGGGTGTTGGGCAATCAGCCCCAGCATTTT.

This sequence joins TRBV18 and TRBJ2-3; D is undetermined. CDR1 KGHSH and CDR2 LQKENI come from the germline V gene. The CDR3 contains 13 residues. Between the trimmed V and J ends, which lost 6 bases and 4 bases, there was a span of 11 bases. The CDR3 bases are TGTGCCAGCTCGCGAACAGTTGCAGATACGCAGTATTTT. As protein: CASSRTVADTQYF.

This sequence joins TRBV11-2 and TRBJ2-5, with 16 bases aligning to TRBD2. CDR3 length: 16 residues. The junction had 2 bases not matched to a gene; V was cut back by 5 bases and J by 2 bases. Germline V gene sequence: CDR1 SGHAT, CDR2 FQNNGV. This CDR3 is CASSVGLAGGQETQYF. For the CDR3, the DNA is TGTGCCAGCAGCGTGGGACTAGCGGGGGGGCAAGAGACCCAGTACTTC.

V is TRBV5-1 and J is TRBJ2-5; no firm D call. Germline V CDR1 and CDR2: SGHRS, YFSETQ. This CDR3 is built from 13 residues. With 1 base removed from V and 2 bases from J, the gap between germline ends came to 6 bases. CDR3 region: CASSLRSQETQYF. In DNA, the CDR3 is TGCGCCAGCAGCTTGCGGTCGCAAGAGACCCAGTACTTC.

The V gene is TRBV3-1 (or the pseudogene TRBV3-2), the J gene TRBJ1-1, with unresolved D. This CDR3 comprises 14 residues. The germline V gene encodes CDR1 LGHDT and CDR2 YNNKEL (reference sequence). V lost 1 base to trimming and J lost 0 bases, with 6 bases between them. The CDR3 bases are TGTGCCAGCAGCCAAGGCAGGATGAACACTGAAGCTTTCTTT. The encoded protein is CASSQGRMNTEAFF.

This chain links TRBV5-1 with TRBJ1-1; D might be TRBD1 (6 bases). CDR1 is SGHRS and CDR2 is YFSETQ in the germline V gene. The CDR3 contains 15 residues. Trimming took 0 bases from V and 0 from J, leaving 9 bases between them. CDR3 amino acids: CASSLGTGMNTEAFF. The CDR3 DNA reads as TGCGCCAGCAGCTTGGGTACAGGGATGAACACTGAAGCTTTCTTT.

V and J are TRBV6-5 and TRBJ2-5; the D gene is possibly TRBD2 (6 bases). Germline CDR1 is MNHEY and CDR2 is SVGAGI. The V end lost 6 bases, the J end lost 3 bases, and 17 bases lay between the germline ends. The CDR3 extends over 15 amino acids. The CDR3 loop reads CASSLIGGTKETQYF. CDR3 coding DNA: TGTGCCAGCAGCTTAATTGGGGGGACGAAAGAGACCCAGTACTTC.

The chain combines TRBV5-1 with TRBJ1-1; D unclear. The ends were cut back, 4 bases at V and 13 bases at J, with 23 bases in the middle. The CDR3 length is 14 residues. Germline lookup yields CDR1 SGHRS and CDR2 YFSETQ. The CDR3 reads CASSERLDTASVFF. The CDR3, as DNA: TGCGCCAGCAGCGAAAGGTTAGACACGGCTTCAGTTTTCTTT.

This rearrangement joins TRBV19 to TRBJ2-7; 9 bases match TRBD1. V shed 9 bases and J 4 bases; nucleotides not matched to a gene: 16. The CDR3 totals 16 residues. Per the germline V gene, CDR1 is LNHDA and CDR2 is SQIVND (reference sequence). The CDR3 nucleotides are TGTGCCAGCAGCCCTTCTTTTCGGACAGGGGTGTACGAGCAGTACTTC. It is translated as CASSPSFRTGVYEQYF.

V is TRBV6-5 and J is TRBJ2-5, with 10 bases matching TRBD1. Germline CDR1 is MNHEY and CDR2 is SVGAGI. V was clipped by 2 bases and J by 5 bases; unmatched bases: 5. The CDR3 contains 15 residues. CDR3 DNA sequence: TGTGCCAGCAGTTACCCGGGACAGGGGAGGGAGACCCAGTACTTC. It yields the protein CASSYPGQGRETQYF.

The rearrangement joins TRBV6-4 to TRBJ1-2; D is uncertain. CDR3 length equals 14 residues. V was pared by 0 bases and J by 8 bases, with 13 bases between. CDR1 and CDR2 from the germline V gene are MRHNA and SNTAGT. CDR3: CASSDSWQTRGYTF. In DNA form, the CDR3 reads TGTGCCAGCAGTGACTCGTGGCAGACCAGGGGCTACACCTTC.

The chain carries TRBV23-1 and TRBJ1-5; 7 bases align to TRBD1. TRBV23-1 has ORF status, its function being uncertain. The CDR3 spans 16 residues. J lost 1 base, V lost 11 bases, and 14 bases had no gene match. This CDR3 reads CAPNRTGLLSNQPQHF. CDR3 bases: TGCGCCCCCAATCGGACAGGACTGTTGAGCAATCAGCCCCAGCATTTT.

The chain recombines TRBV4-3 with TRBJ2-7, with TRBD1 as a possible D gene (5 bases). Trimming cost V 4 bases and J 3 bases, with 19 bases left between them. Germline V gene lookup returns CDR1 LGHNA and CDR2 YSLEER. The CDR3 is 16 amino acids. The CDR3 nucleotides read TGCGCCAGCAGCCTCCGAGTGGGGCCGACCAACTACGAGCAGTACTTC. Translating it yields CASSLRVGPTNYEQYF.

In nucleotides, the CDR3 is TGTGCCAGTGGCTCAGGGGGGAAGGGCTACGAGCAGTACTTC. It codes for CASGSGGKGYEQYF. This chain uses TRBV19 with TRBJ2-7; possibly TRBD1 for D (7 bases). Trimming cost V 8 bases and J 3 bases, with 17 bases left between them. Germline CDR1 is LNHDA and CDR2 is SQIVND (reference sequence). This CDR3 spans 14 amino acids.

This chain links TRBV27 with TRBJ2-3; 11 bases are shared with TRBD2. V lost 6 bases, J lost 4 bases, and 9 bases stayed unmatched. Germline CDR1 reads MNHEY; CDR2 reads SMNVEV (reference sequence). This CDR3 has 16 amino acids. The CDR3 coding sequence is TGTGCCAGCAGCCCTAGCGGGGGGTTGACTTCAGATACGCAGTATTTT. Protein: CASSPSGGLTSDTQYF.

CDR3 coding DNA: TGTGCCAGCAGCTCCCAGATGGGTGACCAGGATGGCTACACCTTC. It translates to CASSSQMGDQDGYTF. V gene TRBV6-6 combines with J gene TRBJ1-2; no reliable D call. The germline gives CDR1 MNHNY, CDR2 SVGAGI (reference sequence). This CDR3 has 15 residues. V lost 6 bases and J 6 bases, leaving 20 bases between the germline ends.

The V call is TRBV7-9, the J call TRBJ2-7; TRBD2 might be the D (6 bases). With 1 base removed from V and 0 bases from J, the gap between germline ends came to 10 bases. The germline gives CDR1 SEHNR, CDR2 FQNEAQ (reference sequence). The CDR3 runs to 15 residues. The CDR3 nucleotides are TGTGCCAGCAGCTTAGGGCGGGATTACTCCTACGAGCAGTACTTC. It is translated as CASSLGRDYSYEQYF.

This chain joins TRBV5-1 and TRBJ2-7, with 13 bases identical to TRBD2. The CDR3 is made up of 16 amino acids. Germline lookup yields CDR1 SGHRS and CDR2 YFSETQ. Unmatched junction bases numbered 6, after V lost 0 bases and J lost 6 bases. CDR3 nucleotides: TGCGCCAGCAGCTTGGCCGGACTAGCGGGGGTTCGCGAGCAGTACTTC. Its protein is CASSLAGLAGVREQYF.

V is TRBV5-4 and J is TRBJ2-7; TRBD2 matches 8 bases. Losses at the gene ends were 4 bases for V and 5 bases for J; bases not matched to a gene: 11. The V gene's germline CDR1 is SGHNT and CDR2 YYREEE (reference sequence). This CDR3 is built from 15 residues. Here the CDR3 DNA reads TGTGCCAGCAGCGATAGTTTGGGACTAGTCGACGAGCAGTACTTC. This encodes CASSDSLGLVDEQYF.